This TCR beta chain was sequenced for a study of yellow fever vaccine responses in identical twins. Germline-derived CDR1 and CDR2 are DFQATT and SNEGSKA (reference sequence). Trimming removed 5 bases from V and 3 bases from J, with 8 bases in between. The CDR3 totals 12 residues. On this clonotype: Its antigen remains unknown.

TCRdb re-called the RT-PCR reads with MiXCR, one entry per CDR3 protein. The table includes 2,000 to 2,500 distinct CDR3 sequences, approximately 84% detected once. Notes on the study in general: Twins' vaccine T cell responses were reported to seem partly convergent and partly personalized.

The gene calls are TRBV20-1 and TRBJ2-1; D is uncertain. The source material was T cells from blood (PBMCs), unsorted or a sorted subset (not recorded which), sampled before or after yellow fever vaccination (not recorded which). The TCR was taken from a young woman who received the yellow fever vaccine. The CDR3 DNA follows: TGCAGTGCTGACGGCCGCTACAATGAGCAGTTCTTC. Translation gives CSADGRYNEQFF.